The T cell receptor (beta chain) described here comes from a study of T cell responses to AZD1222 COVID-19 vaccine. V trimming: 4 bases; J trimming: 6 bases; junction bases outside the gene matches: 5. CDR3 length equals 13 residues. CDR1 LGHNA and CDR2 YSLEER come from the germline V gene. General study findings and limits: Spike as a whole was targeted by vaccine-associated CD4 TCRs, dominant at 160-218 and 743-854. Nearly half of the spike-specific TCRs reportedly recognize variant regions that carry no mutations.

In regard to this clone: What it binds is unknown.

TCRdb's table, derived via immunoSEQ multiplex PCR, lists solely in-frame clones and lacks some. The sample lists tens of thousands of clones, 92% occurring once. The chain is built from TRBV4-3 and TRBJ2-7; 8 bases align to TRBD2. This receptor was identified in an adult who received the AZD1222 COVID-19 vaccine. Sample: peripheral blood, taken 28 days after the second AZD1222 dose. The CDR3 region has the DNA TGCGCCAGCAGCCTAAGGACTAGCTTCGAGCAGTACTTC. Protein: CASSLRTSFEQYF.